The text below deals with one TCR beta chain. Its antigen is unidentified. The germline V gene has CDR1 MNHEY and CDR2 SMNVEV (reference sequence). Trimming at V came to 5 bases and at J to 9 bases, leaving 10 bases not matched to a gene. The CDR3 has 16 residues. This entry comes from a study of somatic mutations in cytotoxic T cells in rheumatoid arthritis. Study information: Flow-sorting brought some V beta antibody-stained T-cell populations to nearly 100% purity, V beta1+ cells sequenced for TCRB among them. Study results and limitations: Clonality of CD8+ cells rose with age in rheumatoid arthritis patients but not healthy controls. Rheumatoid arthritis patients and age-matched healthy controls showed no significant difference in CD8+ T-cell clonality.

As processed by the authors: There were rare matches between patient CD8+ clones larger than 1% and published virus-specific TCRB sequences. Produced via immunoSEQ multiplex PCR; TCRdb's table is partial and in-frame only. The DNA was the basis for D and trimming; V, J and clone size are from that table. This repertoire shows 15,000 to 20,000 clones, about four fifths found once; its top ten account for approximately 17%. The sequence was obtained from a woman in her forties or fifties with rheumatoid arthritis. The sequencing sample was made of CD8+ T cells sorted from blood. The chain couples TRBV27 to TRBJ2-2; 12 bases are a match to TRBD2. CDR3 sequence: CASSPTSGRIVRELFF. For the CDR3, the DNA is TGTGCCAGCAGTCCGACTAGCGGGAGAATTGTACGGGAGCTGTTTTTT.